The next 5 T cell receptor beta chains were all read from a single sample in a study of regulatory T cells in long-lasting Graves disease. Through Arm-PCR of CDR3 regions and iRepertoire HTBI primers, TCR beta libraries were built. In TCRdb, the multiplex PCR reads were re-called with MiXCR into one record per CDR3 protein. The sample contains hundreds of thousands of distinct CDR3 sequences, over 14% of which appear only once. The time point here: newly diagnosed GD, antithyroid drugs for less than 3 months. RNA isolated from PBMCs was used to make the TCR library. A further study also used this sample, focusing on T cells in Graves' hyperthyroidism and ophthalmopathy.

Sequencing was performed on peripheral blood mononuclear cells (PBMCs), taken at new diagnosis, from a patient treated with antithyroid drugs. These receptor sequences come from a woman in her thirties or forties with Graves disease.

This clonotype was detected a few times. CDR3 loop: CAWSVPPGGHTEAFF. CDR3 nucleotides: TGTGCCTGGAGTGTACCCCCTGGGGGTCACACTGAAGCTTTCTTT. This chain links TRBV30 with TRBJ1-1; TRBD1 is a possible D gene (5 bases). Looked up from germline, CDR1 is GTSNPN and CDR2 is SVGIG (reference sequence). Trimming pared 0 bases from V and 3 bases from J, leaving 14 bases between. The CDR3 totals 15 residues.

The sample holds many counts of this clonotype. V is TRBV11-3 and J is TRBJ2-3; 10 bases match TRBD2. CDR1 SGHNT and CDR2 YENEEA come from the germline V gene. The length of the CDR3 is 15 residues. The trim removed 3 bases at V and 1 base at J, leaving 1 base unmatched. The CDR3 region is CASSLGTSGTDTQYF. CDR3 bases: TGTGCCAGCAGCTTGGGGACTAGCGGCACAGATACGCAGTATTTT.

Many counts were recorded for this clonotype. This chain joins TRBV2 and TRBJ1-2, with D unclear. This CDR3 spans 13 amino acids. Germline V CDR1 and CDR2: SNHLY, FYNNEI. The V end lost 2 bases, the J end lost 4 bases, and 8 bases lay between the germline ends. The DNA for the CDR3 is TGTGCCAGCAGTGAAAGAGTTCGCTATGGCTACACCTTC. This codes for CASSERVRYGYTF.

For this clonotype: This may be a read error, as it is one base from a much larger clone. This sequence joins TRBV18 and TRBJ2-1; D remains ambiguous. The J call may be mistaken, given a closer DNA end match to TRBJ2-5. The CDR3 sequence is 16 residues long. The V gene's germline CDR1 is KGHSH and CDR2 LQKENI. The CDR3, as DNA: TGTGCCGGCTCACCACCGTCGAGTCGCGCCCAAGAGACCCAGTACTTC. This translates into CAGSPPSSRAQETQYF.

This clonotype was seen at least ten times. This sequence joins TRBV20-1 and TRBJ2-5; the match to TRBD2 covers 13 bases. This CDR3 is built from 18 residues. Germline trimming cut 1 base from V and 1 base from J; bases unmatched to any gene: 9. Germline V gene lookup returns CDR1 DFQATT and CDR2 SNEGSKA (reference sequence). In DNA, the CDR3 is TGCAGTGCTAGAGGCGAGGGACTAGCGGGATGGTTCCAAGAGACCCAGTACTTC. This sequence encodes CSARGEGLAGWFQETQYF.